The sequence of this TCR beta chain was determined in a study of cytomegalovirus exposure and HLA in healthy donors. V lost 0 bases, J lost 3 bases, and 10 bases lay in between. The CDR3 is 14 residues long. In germline, CDR1 is SGHNT, CDR2 YYREEE (reference sequence). Vbeta (60) and Jbeta (13) primers were used in the PCR. Sequenced by immunoSEQ multiplex PCR; TCRdb stores in-frame clones only, minus some. Seen here are some 150,000 clones, less than 80% observed once, and the top ten hold around 4%. The receptor comes from a man between 40 and 49 years old in good health and CMV-seronegative. Sequencing was carried out using PBMCs. This sequence joins TRBV5-4 and TRBJ2-7; TRBD2 is a possible D gene (5 bases). Here the CDR3 DNA reads TGTGCCAGCAGCTTGGAGGGCGGGCGCTACGAGCAGTACTTC. Residues: CASSLEGGRYEQYF.